Given below is one TCR beta chain in context. Other nucleotide sequences from this sample produce the same CDR3. Trimming took 4 bases from V and 1 from J, leaving 6 bases between them. This CDR3 is 14 amino acids long. CDR1 KGHDR and CDR2 SFDVKD come from the germline V gene. This sample was included in a study of blood T cell repertoires in COVID-19. Here immunoSEQ multiplex PCR was the method, and the copy in TCRdb shows in-frame clones only, minus some. This sample has around 170,000 clones, with about 88% found just once. The sample consisted of peripheral blood. The clonotype originates from a man in his 60s with acute or convalescent COVID-19. The gene calls are TRBV24-1 and TRBJ1-4, with D perhaps TRBD1 (5 bases). CDR3 region: CATSDGGTNEKLFF. The CDR3 bases are TGTGCCACCAGTGACGGGGGAACTAATGAAAAACTGTTTTTT.